The 29 T cell receptor beta chains below come from one sample, sequenced in a study of graft-versus-host responses after intestinal transplantation. Some clones are missing from TCRdb's copy, which holds only in-frame ones; the method was immunoSEQ multiplex PCR. The sample has 130,000 to 150,000 clones, about nine tenths seen once. These receptors have no known antigen. Sequencing was performed on unstimulated CD4+ T cells sorted from spleen or lymph node cells, taken before intestinal transplant. The receptors were gathered from a human donor who received an intestinal transplant.

In its sample, this clone was seen a few times. CDR3 protein: CASSLQTGPEAFF. Here the CDR3 DNA reads TGTGCCAGCAGCCTTCAGACAGGGCCTGAAGCTTTCTTT. This chain connects TRBV6-6 to TRBJ1-1, with TRBD1 matching over 7 bases. This CDR3 comprises 13 residues. The V gene end was trimmed by 6 bases and the J gene end by 6 bases; junction bases not matched to a gene: 7. Per germline, CDR1 MNHNY and CDR2 SVGAGI (reference sequence).

V usage is TRBV12-5 and J usage is TRBJ2-1, with 13 bases fitting TRBD2. The CDR3 length is 16 residues. The germline gives CDR1 LGHNT, CDR2 FRNRAP. Trimming at V came to 6 bases and at J to 3 bases, leaving 5 bases not matched to a gene. CDR3 DNA: TGTGCTAGTGGACGGACTAGCGGGAGAAGCTACAATGAGCAGTTCTTC. Protein product: CASGRTSGRSYNEQFF.

A single count supports this clone. V and J are TRBV4-1 and TRBJ2-2, with D possibly matching TRBD1 (6 bases). Germline V gene data show CDR1 as MGHRA and CDR2 as YSYEKL. This CDR3 contains 15 residues. The V end lost 0 bases, the J end lost 9 bases, and 14 bases lay between the germline ends. Here the CDR3 DNA reads TGCGCCAGCAGCCAAGATGGGGGCAGGACCCGGGAGCTGTTTTTT. Encoded protein: CASSQDGGRTRELFF.

The chain is built from TRBV4-3 and TRBJ2-1; 12 nucleotides agree with TRBD2. The CDR3 covers 21 residues. The germline V gene encodes CDR1 LGHNA and CDR2 YSLEER. J was trimmed by 4 bases and V by 3 bases; bases with no gene match: 19. The CDR3 is CASSQASGASGRAGSYNEQFF. CDR3 nucleotide sequence: TGCGCCAGCAGCCAGGCCTCCGGGGCTAGCGGGAGGGCCGGTTCGTACAATGAGCAGTTCTTC.

Remarks on this clone: One end of the junction varies from germline; a read error may be responsible. V gene TRBV19 combines with J gene TRBJ2-4; the match to TRBD1 covers 7 bases. Germline V gene lookup returns CDR1 LNHDA and CDR2 SQIVND (reference sequence). This CDR3 has 14 amino acids. The CDR3 DNA follows: TGTGCCAGTAGTATAGGTCCCGTAGACAGGGTGCTCTTCTTC. Amino acids: CASSIGPVDRVLFF. Looking up the rest from reference TRBV19 and TRBJ2-4 gives the full variable domain: DGGITQSPKYLFRKEGQNVTLSCEQNLNHDAMYWYRQDPGQGLRLIYYSQIVNDFQKGDIAEGYSVSREKKESFPLTVTSAQKNPTAFYLCASSIGPVDRVLFFGAGTRLSVL.

The J gene is TRBJ1-3, the V gene TRBV18; 9 bases agree with TRBD1. V trimming: 3 bases; J trimming: 0 bases; junction bases outside the gene matches: 6. In germline, CDR1 is KGHSH, CDR2 LQKENI. The CDR3 extends over 17 amino acids. For the CDR3, the DNA is TGTGCCAGCTCACCTTCTACAGGGGGCAGCTCTGGAAACACCATATATTTT. Encoded protein: CASSPSTGGSSGNTIYF.

The chain couples TRBV18 to TRBJ2-2, with TRBD1 identical over 9 bases. V was pared by 1 base and J by 7 bases, with 4 bases of the junction left unmatched. The CDR3 has 15 residues. Per germline, CDR1 KGHSH and CDR2 LQKENI. CDR3 coding DNA: TGTGCCAGCTCACCACTACAGGGGGCGATCGGGGAGCTGTTTTTT. Translating gives CASSPLQGAIGELFF.

V usage is TRBV27 and J usage is TRBJ2-7; 8 nucleotides align to TRBD1. The CDR3 runs to 13 residues. The junction had 8 bases not matched to a gene; V was cut back by 6 bases and J by 7 bases. Germline CDR1 MNHEY, CDR2 SMNVEV (reference sequence). The CDR3 region is CASRADRGQEQYF. The CDR3 DNA sequence: TGTGCCAGCAGGGCAGACAGGGGTCAAGAGCAGTACTTC.

This chain links TRBV5-1 with TRBJ2-7; 7 bases are shared with TRBD2. The J call is in doubt because the DNA end fits TRBJ2-1 better. The germline V gene has CDR1 SGHRS and CDR2 YFSETQ. The CDR3 length is 14 residues. CDR3 bases: TGCGCCAGCAGCTTGGGAGGGAGGGACAATGAGCAGTTCTTC. Translated, it gives CASSLGGRDNEQFF.

CDR3 sequence: CASSLAGPGQRRVNTEAFF. CDR3 nucleotide sequence: TGTGCCAGCAGCTTAGCGGGCCCGGGACAGCGGAGGGTGAACACTGAAGCTTTCTTT. The chain combines TRBV7-8 with TRBJ1-1; 7 positions match TRBD1. Trimming removed 0 bases from V and 0 bases from J; junction bases left unmatched: 13. The CDR3 totals 19 residues. Germline loops: CDR1 SGHVS, CDR2 FQNEAQ.

V usage is TRBV27 and J usage is TRBJ1-5; D might be TRBD1 (5 bases). Germline V CDR1 and CDR2: MNHEY, SMNVEV (reference sequence). Deletions cut 0 bases from V and 3 bases from J, with 9 bases between. There are 15 residues in the CDR3. The CDR3 DNA reads as TGTGCCAGCAGTTTATCGCCACAGGTCAATCAGCCCCAGCATTTT. It yields the protein CASSLSPQVNQPQHF.

The chain links TRBV28 to TRBJ1-2; 12 bases are a match to TRBD1. The V segment lost 0 bases and the J segment 8 bases; nucleotides outside the gene matches: 4. This CDR3 spans 15 amino acids. Per the germline V gene, CDR1 is MDHEN and CDR2 is SYDVKM. CDR3 amino acids: CASSLWGTGGLGYTF. CDR3 nucleotide sequence: TGTGCCAGCAGTTTATGGGGGACAGGGGGCTTGGGCTACACCTTC.

This clone has a handful of counts. The rearrangement uses TRBV6-6 and TRBJ2-7; 7 positions agree with TRBD1. The CDR3 has 15 residues. After removal of 6 bases from V and 0 bases from J, the junction contained 8 bases not matched to a gene. CDR1 and CDR2 (germline): MNHNY, SVGAGI (reference sequence). In nucleotides, the CDR3 is TGTGCCAGCAGACTTCTGGGGACAGACTCCTACGAGCAGTACTTC. This translates into CASRLLGTDSYEQYF.

This clone was seen a single time. The chain carries TRBV7-2 and TRBJ1-3; 8 bases match TRBD1. The V gene's germline CDR1 is SGHTA and CDR2 FQGNSA. After removal of 5 bases from V and 2 bases from J, the junction contained 8 bases not matched to a gene. This CDR3 has 16 amino acids. As DNA, the CDR3 is TGTGCCAGCAGCCTCCGGACAGGGAATGCTGGAAACACCATATATTTT. Its translation is CASSLRTGNAGNTIYF. Full variable domain (rest looked up from reference TRBV7-2 and TRBJ1-3): GAGVSQSPSNKVTEKGKDVELRCDPISGHTALYWYRQSLGQGLEFLIYFQGNSAPDKSGLPSDRFSAERTGGSVSTLTIQRTQQEDSAVYLCASSLRTGNAGNTIYFGEGSWLTVV.

This chain joins TRBV5-1 and TRBJ1-4; D gene unclear. This CDR3 has 16 amino acids. The germline CDR1 and CDR2 sequences are SGHRS and YFSETQ. V was pared by 2 bases and J by 0 bases, with 11 bases between. The CDR3 sequence is CASSLVPRSTNEKLFF. The CDR3 coding sequence is TGCGCCAGCAGCTTAGTACCCAGATCAACTAATGAAAAACTGTTTTTT.

The chain recombines TRBV23-1 with TRBJ1-1, with D possibly being TRBD1 (5 bases). TRBV23-1 has ORF status, its function being uncertain. This CDR3 is 23 amino acids long. V was clipped by 3 bases and J by 0 bases, with 35 bases between them. CDR3 nucleotides: TGCGCCAGCAGTCACCCGAAAATCGTAGGAAGGGGTAAAGAGGGGCGGATGAACACTGAAGCTTTCTTT. This codes for CASSHPKIVGRGKEGRMNTEAFF.

The chain couples TRBV7-8 to TRBJ2-2, with TRBD2 as a possible D gene (5 bases). CDR1 is SGHVS and CDR2 is FQNEAQ in the germline V gene. V dropped 0 bases and J dropped 3 bases, with 5 bases sitting between them. CDR3 length equals 14 residues. CDR3 protein: CASSLAGDTGELFF. The CDR3 coding sequence is TGTGCCAGCAGCTTAGCGGGAGACACCGGGGAGCTGTTTTTT.

This chain uses TRBV4-1 with TRBJ2-4, with D perhaps TRBD1 (6 bases). Germline values: CDR1 MGHRA, CDR2 YSYEKL. The CDR3 extends over 15 amino acids. Between the trimmed V and J ends, which lost 4 bases and 5 bases, there was a span of 15 bases. CDR3: CASSRGTSRENIQYF. The CDR3 DNA reads as TGCGCCAGCAGCCGAGGGACATCGAGAGAAAACATTCAGTACTTC.

The rearrangement uses TRBV19 and TRBJ2-1, with TRBD2 matching 12 bases. CDR1 is LNHDA and CDR2 is SQIVND in the germline V gene (reference sequence). The CDR3 has 16 amino acids. Germline trimming cut 6 bases from V and 4 bases from J; bases unmatched to any gene: 7. As DNA, the CDR3 is TGTGCCAGTAGGAGACTAGCGGGAGAGGGTTACAATGAGCAGTTCTTC. This encodes CASRRLAGEGYNEQFF.

The chain joins TRBV28 to TRBJ1-2; D not resolved. The CDR3 is 12 amino acids. Germline V CDR1 and CDR2: MDHEN, SYDVKM. Trimming removed 7 bases at V and 7 bases at J, with 13 bases between. CDR3 region: CASTPHVGGYTF. CDR3 nucleotides: TGTGCCAGCACCCCCCATGTTGGTGGCTACACCTTC.

V is TRBV7-9 and J is TRBJ1-5; D is unresolved. The CDR3 totals 14 residues. V lost 1 base and J 5 bases, leaving 9 bases between the germline ends. The germline V gene encodes CDR1 SEHNR and CDR2 FQNEAQ (reference sequence). The CDR3 spells CASSLGSADQPQHF. The CDR3 bases are TGTGCCAGCAGCTTAGGGTCAGCTGATCAGCCCCAGCATTTT.

V gene TRBV7-9 combines with J gene TRBJ2-1; 11 bases are a match to TRBD2. The CDR3 runs 15 residues. CDR1 and CDR2 from the germline V gene are SEHNR and FQNEAQ (reference sequence). Trimming removed 5 bases from V and 5 bases from J; junction bases left unmatched: 5. The CDR3 protein is CASSQRLAGNNEQFF. CDR3 nucleotide sequence: TGTGCCAGCAGCCAAAGACTAGCGGGGAACAATGAGCAGTTCTTC.

The rearrangement joins TRBV9 to TRBJ1-1, with D unclear. The CDR3 has 15 residues. V lost 0 bases and J lost 4, with 13 bases in between. Germline CDR1 reads SGDLS; CDR2 reads YYNGEE. The CDR3 loop reads CASSVVGQVGTEAFF. In DNA form, the CDR3 reads TGTGCCAGCAGCGTAGTAGGCCAAGTCGGCACTGAAGCTTTCTTT.

This rearrangement joins TRBV7-9 to TRBJ1-4, with 8 bases identical to TRBD1. The CDR3 length is 16 residues. Unmatched junction bases numbered 11, after V lost 4 bases and J lost 7 bases. Germline V gives CDR1 SEHNR, CDR2 FQNEAQ (reference sequence). In DNA, the CDR3 is TGTGCCAGCAGCTCTCCCCAGGGGGCAGGAGCTGAAAAACTGTTTTTT. This gives the protein CASSSPQGAGAEKLFF.

CDR3 protein: CASSLSTSGSSETQYF. The DNA for the CDR3 is TGCGCCAGCAGCTTATCGACTAGCGGGAGTTCGGAGACCCAGTACTTC. This chain uses TRBV5-1 with TRBJ2-5; 12 bases are shared with TRBD2. There are 16 residues in the CDR3. Per germline, CDR1 SGHRS and CDR2 YFSETQ. V lost 2 bases, J lost 5 bases, and 7 bases stayed unmatched.

The table lists this clone with a few counts. The chain couples TRBV28 to TRBJ1-4; 12 bases map to TRBD1. This CDR3 spans 18 amino acids. V shed 2 bases and J 8 bases; nucleotides not matched to a gene: 12. Per germline, CDR1 MDHEN and CDR2 SYDVKM. CDR3 nucleotide sequence: TGTGCCAGCAGTTTACTCGGGACAGGGGGCTCGGAGGTAGAAAAACTGTTTTTT. Translating gives CASSLLGTGGSEVEKLFF.

This sequence joins TRBV2 and TRBJ2-3; tentative D call: TRBD1 (5 bases). The CDR3 covers 13 residues. The V end lost 6 bases, the J end lost 4 bases, and 11 bases lay between the germline ends. CDR1 and CDR2 (germline): SNHLY, FYNNEI. The CDR3 here is CASRGVGPDTQYF. DNA for the CDR3: TGTGCCAGCAGAGGGGTCGGGCCAGATACGCAGTATTTT.

V and J are TRBV19 and TRBJ1-3; a possible D gene is TRBD1 (5 bases). V was clipped by 6 bases and J by 0 bases, with 15 bases between them. Germline V gives CDR1 LNHDA, CDR2 SQIVND (reference sequence). The CDR3 runs to 16 residues. The CDR3 DNA reads as TGTGCCAGTAGCCTCCTGCGAGGGGCCTCTGGAAACACCATATATTTT. Encoded protein: CASSLLRGASGNTIYF. Drawing the rest from reference TRBV19 and TRBJ1-3, the complete variable domain is DGGITQSPKYLFRKEGQNVTLSCEQNLNHDAMYWYRQDPGQGLRLIYYSQIVNDFQKGDIAEGYSVSREKKESFPLTVTSAQKNPTAFYLCASSLLRGASGNTIYFGEGSWLTVV.

CDR3 sequence (DNA): TGTGCCAGCAGCTTGCAGGGCATCCTTAACTACGAGCAGTACTTC. It is translated as CASSLQGILNYEQYF. The genes are TRBV5-5 and TRBJ2-7; tentatively, D is TRBD1 (5 bases). This CDR3 comprises 15 residues. V was clipped by 1 base and J by 3 bases, with 14 bases between them. Germline V CDR1 and CDR2: SGHKS, YYEKEE (reference sequence).